This is a list of T cell receptor beta chains from one sample in a study of control samples from healthy donors and cancer patients. Clones were read by immunoSEQ multiplex PCR, and TCRdb kept only the in-frame ones, dropping some. The top ten clones hold around 2.2% of a sample with 150,000 to 200,000 clones, approximately 92% of them seen once. Specimen: blood. These receptors came from a middle-aged woman in good health. The CDR3 runs from the conserved cysteine through the conserved F or W. Fields, in order: J gene, D gene, V gene, clone size, CDR3 protein, CDR3 DNA. D genes are given only for firm matches. Size is omitted from some rows. Given values are once, few, many or a class for expanded clones.

>TRBJ2-5|-|TRBV18|once
CASSPPSSQETQYF
TGTGCCAGCTCACCACCGTCCAGCCAAGAGACCCAGTACTTC
>TRBJ1-6|-|TRBV5-1|-
CASSPRRQADGSPLHF
TGCGCCAGCAGCCCGCGACGTCAGGCGGATGGGTCACCCCTCCACTTT
>TRBJ1-5|-|TRBV19|few
CASTEPPGGARQPQHF
TGTGCCAGTACCGAACCCCCGGGAGGGGCAAGGCAGCCCCAGCATTTT
>TRBJ1-1|TRBD1|TRBV19|-
CASRGQLNTEAFF
TGTGCCAGTAGGGGACAGCTGAACACTGAAGCTTTCTTT
>TRBJ1-2|-|TRBV19|-
CASSIWQGQAGNYGYTF
TGTGCCAGTAGTATTTGGCAGGGGCAGGCTGGAAACTATGGCTACACCTTC
>TRBJ2-7|TRBD2|TRBV10-3|-
CATEGERGPYEQYF
TGTGCCACCGAGGGAGAGCGGGGGCCTTACGAGCAGTACTTC
>TRBJ1-3|-|TRBV5-1|-
CASSLGGFAGNTIYF
TGCGCCAGCAGCCTGGGGGGGTTCGCTGGAAACACCATATATTTT
>TRBJ1-1|TRBD1|TRBV4-1|-
CASSHATGPGGNTEAFF
TGCGCCAGCAGCCACGCAACAGGCCCAGGGGGGAACACTGAAGCTTTCTTT
>TRBJ1-2|-|TRBV28|-
CASSLPAGAMLYGYTF
TGTGCCAGCAGTTTACCGGCAGGAGCCATGCTCTATGGCTACACCTTC
>TRBJ2-2|TRBD1|TRBV29-1|-
CSVQLGGNTGELFF
TGCAGCGTGCAACTAGGGGGCAACACCGGGGAGCTGTTTTTT
>TRBJ2-2|TRBD1|TRBV4-2|-
CASSQLGQGHANTGELFF
TGTGCCAGCAGCCAACTTGGACAGGGCCACGCGAACACCGGGGAGCTGTTTTTT
>TRBJ1-1|-|TRBV7-8|few
CASSLDTMDTEAFF
TGTGCCAGCAGCTTAGATACCATGGACACTGAAGCTTTCTTT
>TRBJ2-2|TRBD2|TRBV7-6|-
CASSLEVGGGAGTGELFF
TGTGCCAGCAGCTTAGAAGTCGGCGGGGGGGCCGGAACCGGGGAGCTGTTTTTT
>TRBJ2-3|-|TRBV27|-
CASSFLRLRGTDTQYF
TGTGCCAGCAGTTTCCTCCGACTCCGCGGCACAGATACGCAGTATTTT
>TRBJ2-2|-|TRBV9|-
CASSVGGSTGELFF
TGTGCCAGCAGCGTCGGGGGAAGCACCGGGGAGCTGTTTTTT
>TRBJ2-2|-|TRBV5-1|-
CASSDQATGELFF
TGCGCCAGCAGCGATCAAGCTACCGGGGAGCTGTTTTTT
>TRBJ2-3|-|TRBV20-1|-
CSPSTDTQYF
TGCAGTCCTAGCACAGATACGCAGTATTTT
>TRBJ1-6|-|TRBV5-4|-
CASSIGTNNSPLHF
TGTGCCAGCAGCATAGGGACAAATAATTCACCCCTCCACTTT
>TRBJ1-2|-|TRBV7-2|-
CASSPRGGPHGYTF
TGTGCCAGCAGCCCGAGGGGGGGGCCGCATGGCTACACCTTC
>TRBJ2-5|-|TRBV2|-
CASSRVLGETQYF
TGTGCCAGCAGTAGAGTCCTGGGGGAGACCCAGTACTTC
>TRBJ1-1|-|TRBV5-1|-
CASSDRGDTEAFF
TGCGCCAGCAGCGATAGGGGAGACACTGAAGCTTTCTTT
>TRBJ2-7|TRBD2|TRBV4-1|once
CASSPPTSGMYEQYF
TGCGCCAGCAGCCCGCCGACTAGCGGGATGTACGAGCAGTACTTC
>TRBJ1-5|-|TRBV19|-
CASKVGSQPQHF
TGTGCCAGTAAAGTAGGGTCCCAGCCCCAGCATTTT
>TRBJ1-1|-|TRBV4-1|-
CASSLDRPNTEAFF
TGCGCCAGCAGCCTAGACAGACCGAACACTGAAGCTTTCTTT
>TRBJ1-3|-|TRBV6-6|-
CASTPLLGGTIYF
TGTGCCAGCACCCCTCTCTTGGGCGGCACCATATATTTT
>TRBJ2-1|-|TRBV6-6|-
CASRGFEGSSYNEQFF
TGTGCCAGCAGAGGGTTCGAAGGTAGCTCCTACAATGAGCAGTTCTTC
>TRBJ1-5|TRBD1|TRBV2|-
CASSQQGSNQPQHF
TGTGCCAGCAGTCAACAGGGGTCCAATCAGCCCCAGCATTTT
>TRBJ2-7|-|TRBV6-4|-
CASSPTAGMYEQYF
TGTGCCAGCAGTCCCACGGCCGGGATGTACGAGCAGTACTTC
>TRBJ1-1|-|TRBV2|-
CASSQERRETEAFF
TGTGCCAGCAGTCAGGAGAGGAGGGAAACTGAAGCTTTCTTT
>TRBJ1-1|TRBD1|TRBV19|-
CASSIDRPGGVTEAFF
TGTGCCAGTAGTATAGATCGCCCAGGGGGCGTAACTGAAGCTTTCTTT
>TRBJ2-3|-|TRBV2|-
CASSVSTDTQYF
TGTGCCAGCAGTGTTAGTACAGATACGCAGTATTTT
>TRBJ1-5|-|TRBV25-1|-
CASSEVGTGQPQHF
TGTGCCAGCAGTGAAGTAGGGACGGGGCAGCCCCAGCATTTT
>TRBJ2-7|-|TRBV2|-
CASSDLTYEQYF
TGTGCCAGCAGTGACCTAACCTACGAGCAGTACTTC
>TRBJ2-1|-|TRBV2|once
CASNFGLNNEQFF
TGTGCCAGCAACTTTGGACTTAACAATGAGCAGTTCTTC
>TRBJ2-7|TRBD1|TRBV6-1|-
CASSELATGGDSYEQYF
TGTGCCAGCAGTGAATTAGCAACAGGGGGCGATTCCTACGAGCAGTACTTC
>TRBJ2-7|-|TRBV10-2|-
CASMVGGQWGYEQYF
TGCGCCAGCATGGTGGGGGGACAGTGGGGCTACGAGCAGTACTTC
>TRBJ1-2|-|TRBV6-5|-
CASSYPDLGGYTF
TGTGCCAGCAGTTATCCCGACTTGGGAGGCTACACCTTC
>TRBJ2-7|TRBD2|TRBV3-1/TRBV3-2|-
CASSPLAGGIYEQYF
TGTGCCAGCAGCCCACTAGCGGGGGGGATCTACGAGCAGTACTTC
>TRBJ1-1|-|TRBV5-6|-
CASSLTYRVGRSPEAFF
TGTGCCAGCAGCTTAACATATAGGGTGGGACGTAGCCCTGAAGCTTTCTTT
>TRBJ1-2|-|TRBV4-1|-
CASSQATRDYGYTF
TGCGCCAGCAGCCAAGCGACCCGGGACTATGGCTACACCTTC
>TRBJ1-5|-|TRBV15|-
CASRGSLNQPQHF
TGTGCCTCCCGGGGGTCCCTTAATCAGCCCCAGCATTTT
>TRBJ2-7|TRBD1|TRBV11-2|few
CASSPMNRDRGKRYEQYF
TGTGCCAGCAGCCCGATGAATAGGGACAGGGGTAAACGGTACGAGCAGTACTTC
>TRBJ2-4|TRBD1|TRBV6-5|-
CASRRAGGAKNIQYF
TGTGCCAGCAGGCGCGCAGGGGGAGCCAAAAACATTCAGTACTTC
>TRBJ2-1|-|TRBV3-1/TRBV3-2|-
CASSRDPLNEQFF
TGTGCCAGCAGTCGGGACCCCCTCAATGAGCAGTTCTTC
>TRBJ2-7|TRBD1|TRBV11-2|-
CASSLGDRGFYEQYF
TGTGCCAGCAGCTTAGGGGACAGGGGCTTCTACGAGCAGTACTTC
>TRBJ1-2|-|TRBV6-1|-
CASSEAGRNYGYTF
TGTGCCAGCAGTGAAGCGGGCCGGAACTATGGCTACACCTTC
>TRBJ2-5|-|TRBV4-1|-
CASSPSRQSQETQYF
TGCGCCAGCAGCCCGAGCAGACAGAGCCAAGAGACCCAGTACTTC
>TRBJ1-5|-|TRBV4-1|few
CASSPGGSNQPQHF
TGCGCCAGCAGCCCCGGCGGTTCAAATCAGCCCCAGCATTTT
>TRBJ2-1|-|TRBV4-1|-
CASSQPGLRDGEQFF
TGCGCCAGCAGCCAGCCGGGACTTAGGGATGGGGAGCAGTTCTTC
>TRBJ1-6|-|TRBV6-5|-
CASSYSGQLDSPLHF
TGTGCCAGCAGTTACTCAGGCCAATTGGATTCACCCCTCCACTTT
>TRBJ1-1|-|TRBV5-1|-
CASSSKDGNTEAFF
TGCGCCAGCAGCTCCAAGGACGGGAACACTGAAGCTTTCTTT
>TRBJ1-2|-|TRBV29-1|-
CSGNGYTF
TGCAGCGGAAATGGCTACACCTTC
>TRBJ2-2|-|TRBV19|-
CASSIDLTGELFF
TGTGCCAGTAGTATCGACTTGACCGGGGAGCTGTTTTTT
>TRBJ1-2|-|TRBV18|few
CASSPYDLNYGYTF
TGTGCCAGCTCACCGTACGACCTTAACTATGGCTACACCTTC
>TRBJ1-2|-|TRBV7-8|-
CASSLRGGLNNYGYTF
TGTGCCAGCAGCCTTCGCGGGGGGCTTAATAACTATGGCTACACCTTC
>TRBJ1-2|-|TRBV2|-
CASILWPGGSHNGYTF
TGTGCCAGTATCCTGTGGCCGGGGGGGAGTCATAATGGCTACACCTTC
>TRBJ1-2|-|TRBV7-9|-
CASSEATWPHFNYGYTF
TGTGCCAGCAGCGAAGCTACTTGGCCACACTTTAACTATGGCTACACCTTC